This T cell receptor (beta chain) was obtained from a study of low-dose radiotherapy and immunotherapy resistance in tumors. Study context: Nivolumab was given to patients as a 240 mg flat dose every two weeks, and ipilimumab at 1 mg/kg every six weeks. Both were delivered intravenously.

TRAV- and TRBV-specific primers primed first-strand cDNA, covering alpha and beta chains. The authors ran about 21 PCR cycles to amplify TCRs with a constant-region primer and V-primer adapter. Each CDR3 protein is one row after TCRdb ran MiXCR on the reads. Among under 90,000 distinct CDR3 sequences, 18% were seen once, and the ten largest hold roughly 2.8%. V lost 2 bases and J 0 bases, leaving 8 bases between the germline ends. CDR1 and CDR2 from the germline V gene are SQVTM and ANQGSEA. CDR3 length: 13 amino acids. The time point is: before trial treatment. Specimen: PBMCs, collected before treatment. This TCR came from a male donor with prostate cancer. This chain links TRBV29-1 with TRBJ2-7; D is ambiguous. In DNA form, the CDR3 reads TGCAGCGTTGAACAGGACGACTCCTACGAGCAGTACTTC. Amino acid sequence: CSVEQDDSYEQYF.